The source of this T cell receptor beta chain is a study of T cells in women clearing cervical HPV infection. About the study: Controls' single incident HPV16 infection cleared within 12 months without precancer.

On this clone itself: The sequenced fragment ends 3 residues before the CDR3 boundary, so the rest is inferred from the germline J gene.

The data were produced by immunoSEQ multiplex PCR, yet TCRdb's version contains in-frame clones alone and is incomplete. The listing contains about 26,000 clones. This CDR3 region has 15 residues. The V end lost 6 bases, the J end lost 0 bases, and 12 bases lay between the germline ends. In germline, CDR1 is MDHEN, CDR2 SYDVKM. This receptor was taken from a woman aged 18 to 75 with a cervical HPV16 infection that either progressed to CIN3+ or cleared (not recorded which). The sample taken for sequencing was blood buffy coat. The V call is TRBV28, the J call TRBJ1-5; D is possibly TRBD1 (5 bases). CDR3 bases read: TGTGCCAGCAGCCCTAACAGGAATAGCAATCAGCCC. Translation: CASSPNRNSNQP. The CDR3, in full, reads CASSPNRNSNQPQHF.